The TCR beta chain under discussion was sequenced for a study of long-term antiretroviral therapy in people with HIV. Running of the v3.0 immunoSEQ assay took place at survey level. The table came from immunoSEQ multiplex PCR; TCRdb's copy has only in-frame clones and leaves some out. The sample lists 20,000 to 25,000 clones; about 78% were seen once. V dropped 2 bases and J dropped 4 bases, with 8 bases sitting between them. Germline V gene sequence: CDR1 SGHRS, CDR2 YFSETQ. This CDR3 region has 13 residues. Study findings and constraints: Clones expanded before ART dominated the repertoire at all time points. Blood collection from the mid-2000s to the late 2010s possibly occurred under older ART regimens.

Comment on this clone: Its antigen is not identified.

The receptor comes from a woman in her 30s with HIV. Sequenced here: unsorted PBMCs, sampled 2.9 years after starting antiretroviral therapy. This sequence joins TRBV5-1 and TRBJ2-3; no definite D call. CDR3 bases: TGCGCCAGCAGCTTCTCGCTTCCAGATACGCAGTATTTT. The encoded protein is CASSFSLPDTQYF.